A single sample gave rise to the 9 T cell receptor beta chains below, sequenced in a study of blood T cell repertoires in COVID-19. Some clones are missing from TCRdb's copy, which holds only in-frame ones; the method was immunoSEQ multiplex PCR. The sample contains some 93,000 clones, 70% to 85% of which appear only once. Sample: peripheral blood. These receptors all come from a man in his 70s with acute or convalescent COVID-19.

The rearrangement links TRBV9 to TRBJ2-2, with a tentative D call TRBD2 (6 bases). Germline assignment: CDR1 SGDLS and CDR2 YYNGEE. V lost 0 bases to trimming and J lost 10 bases, with 19 bases between them. This CDR3 spans 16 amino acids. The CDR3 is CASSVEPGVPHVELFF. DNA for the CDR3: TGTGCCAGCAGCGTAGAGCCGGGAGTGCCCCACGTGGAGCTGTTTTTT.

V and J are TRBV27 and TRBJ2-7, with a possible D match to TRBD1 (6 bases). Looked up from germline, CDR1 is MNHEY and CDR2 is SMNVEV (reference sequence). The CDR3 has 14 residues. The V end was cut by 7 bases, the J end by 5 bases, with 18 bases between. CDR3 bases: TGTGCCAGCAAACTCAACAGGGATTCAGACGAGCAGTACTTC. This sequence encodes CASKLNRDSDEQYF.

The gene calls are TRBV4-2 and TRBJ2-7; 7 bases are a match to TRBD1. Trimming took 1 base from V and 1 from J; bases not matched to a gene: 7. CDR3 length: 16 residues. Germline CDR1 reads LGHNA; CDR2 reads YNFKEQ. Written as DNA, the CDR3 is TGTGCCAGCAGCCAAGCGGACCGGGACAGTTCCTACGAGCAGTACTTC. Its translation: CASSQADRDSSYEQYF.

This chain joins TRBV19 and TRBJ2-3; 7 bases align to TRBD2. The CDR3 has 16 amino acids. Germline lookup yields CDR1 LNHDA and CDR2 SQIVND (reference sequence). The V gene end was trimmed by 3 bases and the J gene end by 4 bases; junction bases not matched to a gene: 10. In nucleotides, the CDR3 is TGTGCCAGTAGTATCGTGGCGGGAGTACGGGCAGATACGCAGTATTTT. It translates to CASSIVAGVRADTQYF. Filled out from reference TRBV19 and TRBJ2-3, the complete variable domain reads DGGITQSPKYLFRKEGQNVTLSCEQNLNHDAMYWYRQDPGQGLRLIYYSQIVNDFQKGDIAEGYSVSREKKESFPLTVTSAQKNPTAFYLCASSIVAGVRADTQYFGPGTRLTVL.

V gene TRBV7-5 combines with J gene TRBJ1-1; the table names TRBD1, a call not compared with the DNA. TRBV7-5 is flagged as a pseudogene. This CDR3 region has 15 residues. CDR3 loop: CARSYVRDNPGTAFF. In DNA, the CDR3 is TGTGCCAGAAGCTATGTCCGGGACAACCCTGGAACGGCTTTCTTT.

The V gene is TRBV28, the J gene TRBJ1-2; TRBD1 matches 7 bases. CDR3 length: 13 residues. Per germline, CDR1 MDHEN and CDR2 SYDVKM. Germline trimming cut 6 bases from V and 7 bases from J; bases unmatched to any gene: 8. CDR3 DNA sequence: TGTGCCAGCAGCCCCCAGGGGGTCTTTGGCTACACCTTC. Amino acids: CASSPQGVFGYTF.

In this sample, this clone turned up once. The CDR3 bases are TGTGCCAGCAGCCAAACAGGGGAAAAACTGTTTTTT. Protein product: CASSQTGEKLFF. The chain combines TRBV3-1 (or the pseudogene TRBV3-2) with TRBJ1-4, with D perhaps matching TRBD1 (6 bases). The CDR3 totals 12 residues. From germline, CDR1 is LGHDT and CDR2 YNNKEL (reference sequence). Trimming removed 2 bases from V and 8 bases from J, with 6 bases in between.

The gene calls are TRBV5-1 and TRBJ2-5, with no clear D. In germline, CDR1 is SGHRS, CDR2 YFSETQ. V lost 5 bases to trimming and J lost 2 bases, with 10 bases between them. CDR3 size: 13 residues. CDR3 sequence: CASRAQEQETQYF. Here the CDR3 DNA reads TGCGCCAGCAGGGCTCAGGAACAAGAGACCCAGTACTTC.

The chain joins TRBV7-6 to TRBJ2-1; 7 bases fit TRBD1. CDR1 and CDR2 from the germline V gene are SGHVS and FNYEAQ. The CDR3 covers 15 residues. The V gene end was trimmed by 2 bases and the J gene end by 8 bases; junction bases not matched to a gene: 9. The CDR3 DNA is TGTGCCAGCAGCTTAATTGGACAGGAGTGGGATGAGCAGTTCTTC. It specifies CASSLIGQEWDEQFF.